This entry describes one T cell receptor (beta chain). Its antigen is undetermined. This CDR3 spans 12 amino acids. Germline assignment: CDR1 MNHEY and CDR2 SMNVEV (reference sequence). These data are taken from a study of T cells in Graves' hyperthyroidism and ophthalmopathy. Exclusion criteria comprised uncontrolled infection, other autoimmune disease, pregnancy or lactation. A roughly 10 ml volume of fresh peripheral blood provided the PBMCs. RNA transcripts were the template for amplifying TCR beta CDR3 regions. During a first-round RT-PCR of the TCR CDR3, the HTBI primer set was used. TCRdb redid the calling of the multiplex PCR reads with MiXCR, one entry per CDR3 protein. The sample consists of about 560,000 distinct CDR3 sequences, 12% to 15% of them appearing once. Points from the study as a whole: The model predicted ophthalmopathy a median roughly six months before onset. Ophthalmopathy and stable hyperthyroidism were separated by a 13 V-J model.

The sequencing input was blood. The TCR sequence derives from a woman in her forties with Graves' hyperthyroidism. The V gene is TRBV27, the J gene TRBJ1-5, with D hard to call. The end of the DNA is better explained by TRBJ2-3, so the J call may be wrong. DNA for the CDR3: TGTGCCAGCAGTACAAGGAATCAGCCCCAGTATTTT. Amino acids: CASSTRNQPQYF.